This T cell receptor beta chain is from a study of radiotherapy plus CTLA-4 blockade in lung cancer. TCRdb keeps only in-frame clones here, not all; method: immunoSEQ multiplex PCR. The sample lists roughly 50,000 clones, about 88% seen once, with 7.8% in the top ten. CDR1 LNHDA and CDR2 SQIVND come from the germline V gene (reference sequence). The ends lost 5 bases at V and 4 bases at J; junction bases unmatched: 4. CDR3 size: 13 residues. The TCR comes from a human donor with non-small cell lung cancer whose response to radiotherapy plus ipilimumab could not be evaluated. The chain employs TRBV19 and TRBJ2-5; 7 bases fit TRBD1. The sequenced sample was peripheral blood, obtained from a patient treated with radiotherapy plus ipilimumab. The CDR3 region has the DNA TGTGCCAGTAGTTTCGGACAGGCAGAGACCCAGTACTTC. This translates into CASSFGQAETQYF.